This TCR beta chain derives from a study of OX40 agonist ivuxolimab in advanced cancers. Study-wide context: Subjects had a mean age of roughly 57 years, with a range of roughly 20 to 79; less than 90% were male.

CDR1 MNHNS and CDR2 SASEGT come from the germline V gene. The CDR3 covers 12 residues. V shed 3 bases, J shed 5 bases, and the junction held 0 bases outside the gene matches. Clones were sequenced by immunoSEQ multiplex PCR, and TCRdb holds only the in-frame ones, with some missing. The profile shows around 80,000 clones, 86% of them singletons. The sample in question was CD4+ or CD8+ T cells sorted from blood, obtained in a trial of the OX40 agonist ivuxolimab. The rearrangement joins TRBV6-1 to TRBJ2-7; TRBD1 matches 8 bases. The sequence was collected from an adult with an advanced solid tumor such as melanoma, head and neck, liver or kidney cancer. In nucleotides, the CDR3 is TGTGCCAGCAGTGACAGGGGGCACGAGCAGTACTTC. Translating it yields CASSDRGHEQYF.